What follows are 27 T cell receptor beta chains derived from one specimen sequenced in a study of T-cell memory formation after mild COVID-19. A single record per CDR3 protein comes from TCRdb applying MiXCR to the 5' RACE reads. The sample lists about 560,000 distinct CDR3 sequences; roughly 17% were seen once. Sequenced sample: PBMCs or a T cell subset sorted from them (not recorded which). These TCRs come from an adult woman who had mild COVID-19 (a few samples of this study predate the infection). Cell type and time point are not known.

This clonotype was seen a handful of times. V gene TRBV9 combines with J gene TRBJ2-7; 10 nucleotides align to TRBD2. V lost 0 bases and J lost 6; bases outside the gene matches: 3. The CDR3 consists of 14 residues. Germline values: CDR1 SGDLS, CDR2 YYNGEE. The DNA of the CDR3 is TGTGCCAGCAGCGTAGATGTAGCGGGGGGCGAGCAGTACTTC. Amino acids: CASSVDVAGGEQYF.

This chain uses TRBV24-1 with TRBJ2-5; TRBD1 aligns across 9 bases. The CDR3 is made up of 15 amino acids. Germline CDR1 KGHDR, CDR2 SFDVKD. With V trimmed by 4 bases and J by 4 bases, 6 bases remained unmatched. Here the CDR3 DNA reads TGTGCCACCAGTGACCCCGGGACAGGGTTAGAGACCCAGTACTTC. It codes for CATSDPGTGLETQYF.

This chain links TRBV5-1 with TRBJ2-7; possible D gene TRBD1, 6 bases. With 5 bases removed from V and 3 bases from J, the gap between germline ends came to 9 bases. The CDR3 covers 12 residues. Germline V CDR1 and CDR2: SGHRS, YFSETQ. Written as DNA, the CDR3 is TGCGCCAGCAGGGACAGCCTCTACGAGCAGTACTTC. Translating gives CASRDSLYEQYF.

The CDR3: CASSQGDGDYEQYF. The CDR3 DNA follows: TGTGCCAGCAGCCAAGGAGACGGAGACTACGAGCAGTACTTC. The rearrangement joins TRBV3-1 to TRBJ2-7; D not resolved. Per germline, CDR1 LGHDT and CDR2 YNNKEL (reference sequence). The CDR3 is 14 amino acids. Trimming took off 1 base at V and 3 bases at J, with 10 bases between the two ends.

This clonotype is a singleton in its sample. The chain employs TRBV19 and TRBJ2-3, with TRBD1 matching over 8 bases. Germline V gene lookup returns CDR1 LNHDA and CDR2 SQIVND (reference sequence). Trimming cost V 6 bases and J 9 bases; bases outside gene matches: 8. There are 13 residues in the CDR3. In DNA form, the CDR3 reads TGTGCCAGTAGCGTCGACAGGGGAAGGACGCAGTATTTT. Translation: CASSVDRGRTQYF.

This clonotype was picked up a small number of times. V is TRBV24-1 and J is TRBJ2-1; TRBD2 aligns across 9 bases. V gave up 3 bases and J gave up 4 bases; unmatched junction bases: 3. Looked up from germline, CDR1 is KGHDR and CDR2 is SFDVKD. The CDR3 is made up of 15 amino acids. CDR3: CATSDAGLAYNEQFF. For the CDR3, the DNA is TGTGCCACCAGTGATGCGGGACTAGCTTACAATGAGCAGTTCTTC.

The chain has TRBV5-1 and TRBJ2-5, with 10 bases lining up with TRBD1. J gave up 5 bases and V 4 bases, and 14 bases lay outside the gene matches. This CDR3 is 17 amino acids long. Germline V CDR1 and CDR2: SGHRS, YFSETQ. Written as DNA, the CDR3 is TGCGCCAGCAGCGTCGGGACAGGGGCTCGGCAGGGGGAGACCCAGTACTTC. Translated: CASSVGTGARQGETQYF. Full variable domain (remainder filled in from reference TRBV5-1 and TRBJ2-5): KAGVTQTPRYLIKTRGQQVTLSCSPISGHRSVSWYQQTPGQGLQFLFEYFSETQRNKGNFPGRFSGRQFSNSRSEMNVSTLELGDSALYLCASSVGTGARQGETQYFGPGTRLLVL.

V gene TRBV12-3 or TRBV12-4 combines with J gene TRBJ2-3, with TRBD1 identical over 9 bases. This CDR3 is built from 15 residues. With 5 bases clipped from V and 5 bases from J, the junction kept 8 bases outside the gene matches. The chain's CDR3 is CASSRGQGNKDTQYF. DNA of the CDR3: TGTGCCAGCAGTCGAGGACAGGGGAACAAAGATACGCAGTATTTT.

This chain joins TRBV7-3 and TRBJ2-5, with D possibly being TRBD1 (5 bases). V was cut by 3 bases and J by 5 bases, with 10 bases left in between. The V gene's germline CDR1 is SGHTA and CDR2 FQGTGA. This CDR3 has 13 amino acids. The CDR3 bases are TGTGCCAGCAGCTTCAGGGCTTGGGAGACCCAGTACTTC. Amino acid sequence: CASSFRAWETQYF.

This clonotype was seen a few times. The rearrangement joins TRBV20-1 to TRBJ2-1; 9 bases line up with TRBD2. Trimming removed 4 bases from V and 3 bases from J; junction bases left unmatched: 7. The germline gives CDR1 DFQATT, CDR2 SNEGSKA (reference sequence). The CDR3 consists of 15 residues. The CDR3 DNA reads as TGCAGTGCTACCTATAGCGGGAGAGTCTACAATGAGCAGTTCTTC. It is translated as CSATYSGRVYNEQFF.

This clonotype was counted between two and nine times. The rearrangement links TRBV24-1 to TRBJ2-1; TRBD2 matches at 15 bases. The trim removed 5 bases at V and 8 bases at J, leaving 6 bases unmatched. From germline, CDR1 is KGHDR and CDR2 SFDVKD. This CDR3 is 16 amino acids long. The CDR3 is CATSGRTSGGAHEQFF. The CDR3 DNA sequence: TGTGCCACCAGTGGTCGGACTAGCGGGGGGGCGCATGAGCAGTTCTTC.

The rearrangement joins TRBV12-3 or TRBV12-4 to TRBJ1-2; 8 bases are a match to TRBD1. The CDR3 totals 11 residues. Trimming removed 6 bases from V and 10 bases from J; junction bases left unmatched: 4. The CDR3 coding sequence is TGTGCCAGCAGCCAGGACAGGGCCTACACCTTC. Its translation: CASSQDRAYTF.

This clonotype appeared a few times. The rearrangement links TRBV3-1 to TRBJ1-5; maybe TRBD1 (5 bases). The V gene lost 4 bases and the J gene lost 5 bases, with 18 bases spanning the gap. Germline loops: CDR1 LGHDT, CDR2 YNNKEL (reference sequence). The CDR3 totals 16 residues. The CDR3 sequence is CASSPNTGAWDQPQHF. The CDR3 DNA sequence: TGTGCCAGCAGCCCCAACACAGGCGCGTGGGATCAGCCCCAGCATTTT.

This chain uses TRBV5-1 with TRBJ2-2; D unclear. The CDR3 totals 16 residues. The V end lost 2 bases, the J end lost 2 bases, and 13 bases lay between the germline ends. Germline V CDR1 and CDR2: SGHRS, YFSETQ. CDR3 region: CASSFFTDQNTGELFF. Here the CDR3 DNA reads TGCGCCAGCAGCTTTTTTACAGACCAAAACACCGGGGAGCTGTTTTTT.

The rearrangement joins TRBV10-3 to TRBJ2-1; TRBD1 aligns across 10 bases. The J segment lost 7 bases and the V segment lost 6 bases, leaving 3 bases of the junction unmatched. This CDR3 has 13 amino acids. The germline gives CDR1 ENHRY, CDR2 SYGVKD. Here the CDR3 DNA reads TGTGCCATCAGGGGGACAGGGGCGAATGAGCAGTTCTTC. It translates to CAIRGTGANEQFF.

This clonotype has just a few counts. The V and J genes are TRBV6-6 and TRBJ2-5; 13 bases map to TRBD2. The germline V gene has CDR1 MNHNY and CDR2 SVGAGI (reference sequence). Trimming at V came to 7 bases and at J to 4 bases, leaving 6 bases not matched to a gene. The CDR3 runs to 15 residues. The CDR3 DNA follows: TGTGCCAGCAACCCCGGGACTAGCGGGGTAGAGACCCAGTACTTC. Translation: CASNPGTSGVETQYF.

The gene calls are TRBV7-2 and TRBJ1-5; D possibly corresponds to TRBD1 (5 bases). The CDR3 is 14 residues long. V shed 1 base and J shed 7 bases, with 11 bases lying between them. Germline V lookup: CDR1 SGHTA, CDR2 FQGNSA. The CDR3 reads CASSLEGGGQPQHF. CDR3 nucleotide sequence: TGTGCCAGCAGCTTAGAGGGTGGGGGACAGCCCCAGCATTTT.

The J gene is TRBJ2-5, the V gene TRBV12-3 or TRBV12-4; 7 nucleotides match TRBD2. The CDR3 sequence is 16 residues long. V shed 7 bases and J 5 bases; nucleotides not matched to a gene: 16. In DNA form, the CDR3 reads TGTGCCAGCACTATTAACGGCGGGAGTATCGTTGAGACCCAGTACTTC. Translating it yields CASTINGGSIVETQYF.

The chain links TRBV2 to TRBJ2-2, with 7 bases aligning to TRBD2. This CDR3 contains 15 residues. J gave up 5 bases and V 5 bases, and 8 bases lay outside the gene matches. Germline CDR1 and CDR2: SNHLY and FYNNEI. DNA of the CDR3: TGTGCCAGCAGTCAAGGGGAGGGAAGTACCGGGGAGCTGTTTTTT. It translates to CASSQGEGSTGELFF.

There are a few counts of this clonotype. The V and J genes are TRBV7-3 and TRBJ2-1; 8 positions agree with TRBD2. The CDR3 has 16 amino acids. CDR1 and CDR2 (germline): SGHTA, FQGTGA. The trim removed 5 bases at V and 5 bases at J, leaving 11 bases unmatched. CDR3 nucleotide sequence: TGTGCCAGCAGCCCGAATCCGGGACTAGGAAACAATGAGCAGTTCTTC. Protein: CASSPNPGLGNNEQFF. Combining the CDR3 with reference TRBV7-3 and TRBJ2-1 gives the whole variable domain GAGVSQTPSNKVTEKGKYVELRCDPISGHTALYWYRQSLGQGPEFLIYFQGTGAADDSGLPNDRFFAVRPEGSVSTLKIQRTERGDSAVYLCASSPNPGLGNNEQFFGPGTRLTVL.

This clonotype appeared a few times. The chain is built from TRBV6-2 or TRBV6-3 and TRBJ2-5; 8 bases agree with TRBD2. The CDR3 runs to 17 residues. Germline assignment: CDR1 MNHEY and CDR2 SVGEGT. V gave up 0 bases and J gave up 4 bases; unmatched junction bases: 10. DNA of the CDR3: TGTGCCAGCAGTTACTCTAGCCCGCGGGGGGATCGAGAGACCCAGTACTTC. Its protein product is CASSYSSPRGDRETQYF.

The rearrangement links TRBV3-1 to TRBJ1-1, with D perhaps TRBD1 (5 bases). Looked up from germline, CDR1 is LGHDT and CDR2 is YNNKEL (reference sequence). The CDR3 consists of 12 residues. The V and J ends lost 3 bases and 7 bases respectively, with 9 bases between them. The CDR3 spells CASSQGRLEAFF. The CDR3 bases are TGTGCCAGCAGCCAGGGACGGCTTGAAGCTTTCTTT.

The chain has TRBV6-2 or TRBV6-3 and TRBJ2-5, with 9 bases aligning to TRBD2. Germline assignment: CDR1 MNHEY and CDR2 SVGEGT. V shed 2 bases, J shed 1 base, and the junction held 8 bases outside the gene matches. This CDR3 comprises 17 residues. CDR3 in amino acids: CASSYGLLAGGQETQYF. Written as DNA, the CDR3 is TGTGCCAGCAGTTACGGATTACTAGCGGGTGGCCAAGAGACCCAGTACTTC.

This clonotype was recorded a few times. CDR3 in amino acids: CAWSVNFEYGYTF. For the CDR3, the DNA is TGTGCCTGGAGTGTAAATTTTGAGTATGGCTACACCTTC. V is TRBV30 and J is TRBJ1-2; D remains ambiguous. Trimming shortened V by 0 bases and J by 5 bases, and 10 bases separated the two germline ends. From germline, CDR1 is GTSNPN and CDR2 SVGIG (reference sequence). The CDR3 is 13 residues long.

The V and J genes are TRBV7-2 and TRBJ2-5, with TRBD1 matching over 8 bases. The CDR3 covers 16 residues. The V gene's germline CDR1 is SGHTA and CDR2 FQGNSA. V shed 3 bases, J shed 1 base, and the junction held 7 bases outside the gene matches. The CDR3 loop reads CASSFQGAVVQETQYF. As DNA, the CDR3 is TGTGCCAGCAGCTTTCAGGGGGCGGTTGTCCAAGAGACCCAGTACTTC. The full variable domain, in which reference TRBV7-2 and TRBJ2-5 provide the parts outside the CDR3, is GAGVSQSPSNKVTEKGKDVELRCDPISGHTALYWYRQSLGQGLEFLIYFQGNSAPDKSGLPSDRFSAERTGGSVSTLTIQRTQQEDSAVYLCASSFQGAVVQETQYFGPGTRLLVL.

The rearrangement uses TRBV20-1 and TRBJ1-1; TRBD1 matches at 12 bases. This CDR3 has 12 residues. Germline V lookup: CDR1 DFQATT, CDR2 SNEGSKA (reference sequence). V was clipped by 4 bases and J by 8 bases; unmatched bases: 2. The CDR3 reads CSAKGQGAEAFF. Here the CDR3 DNA reads TGCAGTGCTAAGGGACAGGGGGCGGAAGCTTTCTTT.

There are a few counts of this clonotype. The gene calls are TRBV12-3 or TRBV12-4 and TRBJ1-1; no clear D gene. CDR3 length: 13 amino acids. Trimming removed 6 bases from V and 1 base from J, with 9 bases in between. The CDR3 region has the DNA TGTGCCAGCAGATTAAAAGGGAACACTGAAGCTTTCTTT. This sequence encodes CASRLKGNTEAFF.